This TCR beta chain originates from a study of T cell responses to AZD1222 COVID-19 vaccine. Whole-study results and caveats: The study identified only 6 or 7 AZD1222 recipients as seropositive at baseline.

A word on this clone: Its antigen is currently unknown.

The CDR3 spans 15 residues. V gave up 4 bases and J gave up 7 bases; unmatched junction bases: 10. Germline V lookup: CDR1 SQVTM, CDR2 ANQGSEA. The method was immunoSEQ multiplex PCR; TCRdb's version includes in-frame clones alone and lacks a portion of them. In the table there are some 110,000 clones, approximately 87% of which are singletons. The origin of this receptor is an adult in good health. This specimen was peripheral blood, taken on day 0 of AZD1222 vaccination. The V call is TRBV29-1, the J call TRBJ2-2; TRBD1 matches at 9 bases. The CDR3 nucleotides are TGCAGCGTTGGTCCTGGACAGGGGTTCAGCGGGGAGCTGTTTTTT. It translates to CSVGPGQGFSGELFF.